This passage covers 8 T cell receptor beta chains from one sample sequenced in a study of T cells in narcolepsy. Sequenced by immunoSEQ multiplex PCR; TCRdb stores in-frame clones only, minus some. The table has some 22,000 clones, around 85% seen once. Sequencing used memory (CD45RA-) CD4+ T cells from blood. These TCRs come from a human donor in good health.

This rearrangement joins TRBV6-6 to TRBJ1-5; weak D call: TRBD1 (6 bases). The V gene's germline CDR1 is MNHNY and CDR2 SVGAGI (reference sequence). V lost 5 bases and J 7 bases, leaving 15 bases between the germline ends. The CDR3 consists of 14 residues. The CDR3: CASSREQGRQPQHF. The CDR3 nucleotides read TGTGCCAGCAGTAGGGAACAGGGCAGACAGCCCCAGCATTTT.

This clone was seen more than once but under ten times. The CDR3 loop is CASSTLPVPGNTEAFF. CDR3 nucleotide sequence: TGTGCCAGCAGCACTCTACCCGTTCCAGGGAACACTGAAGCTTTCTTT. J is TRBJ1-1 and V is TRBV6-4, with D unclear. V gave up 6 bases and J gave up 1 base, with 18 bases separating them. Germline V gene lookup returns CDR1 MRHNA and CDR2 SNTAGT. The CDR3 sequence is 16 residues long.

The chain carries TRBV6-1 and TRBJ2-5; D is undetermined. Between the trimmed V and J ends, which lost 4 bases and 0 bases, there was a span of 21 bases. CDR1 and CDR2 from the germline V gene are MNHNS and SASEGT. The CDR3 contains 18 residues. The CDR3 sequence: CASSALAARTTYQETQYF. The DNA for the CDR3 is TGTGCCAGCAGTGCTCTCGCGGCCAGGACGACTTACCAAGAGACCCAGTACTTC.

This clone has a single count. The chain carries TRBV19 and TRBJ1-1, with D hard to call. Trimming removed 4 bases at V and 3 bases at J, with 18 bases between. This CDR3 is 16 amino acids long. Germline V gene lookup returns CDR1 LNHDA and CDR2 SQIVND (reference sequence). CDR3 sequence (DNA): TGTGCCAGTAGTACAGTTCGCGGAGGGCGGGACACTGAAGCTTTCTTT. Residues: CASSTVRGGRDTEAFF.

Only one count was recorded for this clone. The gene calls are TRBV5-6 and TRBJ2-2, with D unresolved. The CDR3 has 14 amino acids. Trimming removed 2 bases at V and 0 bases at J, with 5 bases between. Germline assignment: CDR1 SGHDT and CDR2 YYEEEE. The CDR3 spells CASSFRPNTGELFF. CDR3 coding DNA: TGTGCCAGCAGCTTTCGTCCGAACACCGGGGAGCTGTTTTTT.

V is TRBV6-6 and J is TRBJ1-2; possible D gene TRBD1, 6 bases. This CDR3 has 14 residues. V was pared by 4 bases and J by 8 bases, with 17 bases between. Per the germline V gene, CDR1 is MNHNY and CDR2 is SVGAGI (reference sequence). The CDR3 loop reads CASSSATRGHGYTF. CDR3 nucleotides: TGTGCCAGCAGTTCCGCAACGAGGGGACACGGCTACACCTTC.

The chain combines TRBV29-1 with TRBJ1-4; no reliable D call. Trimming took off 5 bases at V and 0 bases at J, with 4 bases between the two ends. The CDR3 length is 12 residues. Germline V gene data show CDR1 as SQVTM and CDR2 as ANQGSEA. The CDR3 nucleotides are TGCAGCGTTCGGGCAACTAATGAAAAACTGTTTTTT. Amino acid sequence: CSVRATNEKLFF.

The chain links TRBV19 to TRBJ2-4; 8 bases line up with TRBD2. V shed 6 bases, J shed 6 bases, and the junction held 7 bases outside the gene matches. The CDR3 covers 14 residues. Germline V gene lookup returns CDR1 LNHDA and CDR2 SQIVND (reference sequence). In nucleotides, the CDR3 is TGTGCCAGTAGGGAGCGGGGGCCGGTAAACATTCAGTACTTC. Its translation is CASRERGPVNIQYF.